The clone carrying this TCR beta chain has ten or more counts. The target antigen is unknown. The data are from a study of beta chain features in type 1 diabetes. Reverse transcribing all isolated RNA meant expressed TCRB transcripts were sequenced. Profiling relied on immunoSEQ multiplex PCR, and the TCRdb table lists in-frame clones only, not all of them. Seen here are almost 350,000 clones, roughly 9% observed once, and the top ten hold roughly 1%. Study-wide results and caveats: Type 1 diabetes patients had moderately but significantly shorter TCRB CDR3s in all four CD4+ subsets.

Trimming stripped 3 bases from V and 1 base from J, with 5 bases between. Germline V gene sequence: CDR1 SGDLS, CDR2 YYNGEE. This CDR3 has 13 amino acids. This clonotype was obtained from a man aged 30 to 45 with type 1 diabetes. The chain combines TRBV9 with TRBJ1-3, with D uncertain. The sequenced sample consisted of central memory CD4+ T cells from blood. The CDR3 sequence is CASSDRSGNTIYF. CDR3 coding DNA: TGTGCCAGCAGCGACAGATCTGGAAACACCATATATTTT. The variable domain in full, with the rest retrieved from reference TRBV9 and TRBJ1-3, is DSGVTQTPKHLITATGQRVTLRCSPRSGDLSVYWYQQSLDQGLQFLIQYYNGEERAKGNILERFSAQQFPDLHSELNLSSLELGDSALYFCASSDRSGNTIYFGEGSWLTVV.